These 30 T cell receptor beta chains were all obtained from the same sample, sequenced in a study of early stage breast cancer tumors (dated by TCRdb to between 2016 and 2019). Library prep was done by the immunoSEQ multiplex PCR assay. In its TCRdb copy, this immuneACCESS table keeps in-frame sequences only and misses some clones. Where compared with another copy, unresolved V genes explain less than half of these, and the others have no known cause. This sample lists about 51,000 clones; 78% were detected once. The ten largest clones take up just under 3.5% of the sample. The specimen sequenced was blood. These receptors were obtained from a middle-aged person with breast cancer.

The chain employs TRBV10-3 and TRBJ2-2, with 7 nucleotides matching TRBD2. There are 15 residues in the CDR3. Germline lookup yields CDR1 ENHRY and CDR2 SYGVKD. Trimming at V came to 2 bases and at J to 5 bases, leaving 5 bases not matched to a gene. The CDR3 sequence is CAISEAGVGTGELFF. CDR3 DNA sequence: TGTGCCATCAGTGAGGCGGGAGTGGGAACCGGGGAGCTGTTTTTT.

The chain links TRBV28 to TRBJ2-7, with TRBD1 identical over 7 bases. The CDR3 runs 15 residues. Unmatched junction bases numbered 10, after V lost 7 bases and J lost 1 base. CDR1 and CDR2 (germline): MDHEN, SYDVKM. This CDR3 reads CASISGQGVSYEQYF. The CDR3 DNA is TGTGCCAGCATTTCAGGGCAGGGGGTGTCCTACGAGCAGTACTTC.

The genes are TRBV29-1 and TRBJ2-1, with TRBD1 identical over 8 bases. After removal of 7 bases from V and 6 bases from J, the junction contained 8 bases not matched to a gene. The CDR3 totals 13 residues. Germline-derived CDR1 and CDR2 are SQVTM and ANQGSEA. CDR3 sequence reads: CSGGTGTGNEQFF. The CDR3 bases are TGCAGCGGGGGGACAGGCACGGGCAATGAGCAGTTCTTC.

The V and J genes are TRBV18 and TRBJ2-3, with 7 positions matching TRBD2. With V trimmed by 6 bases and J by 4 bases, 7 bases remained unmatched. Germline V lookup: CDR1 KGHSH, CDR2 LQKENI. CDR3 size: 14 residues. The CDR3 sequence: CASSAGAGADTQYF. The CDR3 DNA reads as TGTGCCAGCTCCGCCGGGGCGGGAGCAGATACGCAGTATTTT.

The chain is built from TRBV5-5 and TRBJ1-1; TRBD1 matches at 9 bases. Germline V CDR1 and CDR2: SGHKS, YYEKEE (reference sequence). There are 16 residues in the CDR3. The V gene end was trimmed by 4 bases and the J gene end by 4 bases; junction bases not matched to a gene: 11. CDR3 DNA sequence: TGTGCCAGCAGCCCGGCTACCGGGACAGGGCCCACTGAAGCTTTCTTT. Translating gives CASSPATGTGPTEAFF.

This chain links TRBV4-1 with TRBJ2-1; possibly TRBD1 for D (6 bases). The CDR3 has 11 amino acids. V was cut by 3 bases and J by 9 bases, with 6 bases left in between. CDR1 is MGHRA, CDR2 YSYEKL, per germline. CDR3 protein: CASSQDSEQFF. In nucleotides, the CDR3 is TGCGCCAGCAGCCAGGACAGTGAGCAGTTCTTC.

The rearrangement uses TRBV7-9 and TRBJ1-5; D is unresolved. The CDR3 totals 13 residues. From germline, CDR1 is SEHNR and CDR2 FQNEAQ (reference sequence). Trimming removed 2 bases at V and 5 bases at J, with 7 bases between. This CDR3 is CASSLTRDQPQHF. CDR3 nucleotide sequence: TGTGCCAGCAGCTTAACCCGCGATCAGCCCCAGCATTTT.

This clone turned up a few times. The chain is built from TRBV7-9 and TRBJ2-6; 9 bases map to TRBD1. V dropped 3 bases and J dropped 1; count of bases not matched to a gene: 4. This CDR3 contains 17 residues. Germline V gives CDR1 SEHNR, CDR2 FQNEAQ (reference sequence). CDR3 DNA sequence: TGTGCCAGCAGCTTGGGGACAGGGATGTCTGGGGCCAACGTCCTGACTTTC. It specifies CASSLGTGMSGANVLTF.

V is TRBV5-1 and J is TRBJ2-5, with D maybe TRBD2 (6 bases). Germline assignment: CDR1 SGHRS and CDR2 YFSETQ. V was pared by 0 bases and J by 5 bases, with 14 bases between. The CDR3 contains 15 residues. CDR3 protein: CASSLAGVGHETQYF. The DNA of the CDR3 is TGCGCCAGCAGCTTGGCGGGAGTGGGGCATGAGACCCAGTACTTC.

The chain recombines TRBV6-5 with TRBJ2-7; no reliable D call. Germline CDR1 MNHEY, CDR2 SVGAGI. Trimming took off 4 bases at V and 2 bases at J, with 6 bases between the two ends. The CDR3 spans 12 residues. The CDR3 protein is CASSSGAYEQYF. The CDR3 coding sequence is TGTGCCAGCAGTTCGGGCGCCTACGAGCAGTACTTC.

This clone appeared once. This chain connects TRBV5-6 to TRBJ1-1; 7 bases map to TRBD1. The CDR3 length is 12 residues. Germline V gives CDR1 SGHDT, CDR2 YYEEEE. The junction had 5 bases not matched to a gene; V was cut back by 1 base and J by 11 bases. The CDR3 sequence is CASSLRDSQAFF. The CDR3, as DNA: TGTGCCAGCAGCTTGCGGGACAGCCAGGCTTTCTTT.

V gene TRBV14 combines with J gene TRBJ2-1, with a possible D match to TRBD2 (6 bases). Trimming took off 0 bases at V and 0 bases at J, with 12 bases between the two ends. Looked up from germline, CDR1 is SGHDN and CDR2 is FVKESK. This CDR3 has 17 residues. CDR3 sequence reads: CASSQEARLGSYNEQFF. The CDR3 region has the DNA TGTGCCAGCAGCCAAGAAGCGAGACTAGGCTCCTACAATGAGCAGTTCTTC.

The V gene is TRBV7-6, the J gene TRBJ2-7, with unresolved D. The germline V and J ends were trimmed by 5 bases and 5 bases, with 13 bases remaining between them. The CDR3 is made up of 13 amino acids. CDR1 is SGHVS and CDR2 is FNYEAQ in the germline V gene. The CDR3 DNA reads TGTGCCAGCAGCCGTGGAATTGGGGACGAGCAGTACTTC. Its translation: CASSRGIGDEQYF.

V gene TRBV9 combines with J gene TRBJ2-1; either TRBD1 or TRBD2 may fit D (7 bases each). In germline, CDR1 is SGDLS, CDR2 YYNGEE. This CDR3 has 16 residues. Trimming stripped 3 bases from V and 0 bases from J, with 13 bases between. Here the CDR3 reads CASSAGGATSYNEQFF. DNA of the CDR3: TGTGCCAGCAGCGCAGGGGGGGCAACCTCCTACAATGAGCAGTTCTTC.

This clone rates as medium-sized. The genes are TRBV7-2 and TRBJ2-7; tentative D call: TRBD1 (6 bases). Germline V gene sequence: CDR1 SGHTA, CDR2 FQGNSA. Trimming took off 4 bases at V and 0 bases at J, with 13 bases between the two ends. This CDR3 spans 15 amino acids. The CDR3 DNA is TGTGCCAGCAGCTCGACAGGATTAAGCTCCTACGAGCAGTACTTC. Translating gives CASSSTGLSSYEQYF. Drawing the rest from reference TRBV7-2 and TRBJ2-7, the complete variable domain is GAGVSQSPSNKVTEKGKDVELRCDPISGHTALYWYRQSLGQGLEFLIYFQGNSAPDKSGLPSDRFSAERTGGSVSTLTIQRTQQEDSAVYLCASSSTGLSSYEQYFGPGTRLTVT.

The rearrangement links TRBV10-2 to TRBJ2-2; the D gene is possibly TRBD1 (5 bases). This CDR3 has 14 amino acids. Between the trimmed V and J ends, which lost 2 bases and 3 bases, there was a span of 7 bases. CDR1 WSHSY and CDR2 SAAADI come from the germline V gene. Written as DNA, the CDR3 is TGCGCCAGCAGTGAGCTAGGGGACACCGGGGAGCTGTTTTTT. Protein: CASSELGDTGELFF.

V and J are TRBV28 and TRBJ1-2; D is undetermined. This CDR3 comprises 16 residues. The V gene lost 3 bases and the J gene lost 4 bases, with 18 bases spanning the gap. Germline loops: CDR1 MDHEN, CDR2 SYDVKM. CDR3 residues: CASSLGSGKGSYGYTF. The CDR3 region has the DNA TGTGCCAGCAGTTTGGGTAGCGGAAAGGGAAGCTATGGCTACACCTTC.

The CDR3 loop is CAWSDRDRGRAEAFF. The CDR3 DNA sequence: TGTGCCTGGAGTGACCGGGACAGGGGTAGGGCTGAAGCTTTCTTT. The chain links TRBV30 to TRBJ1-1; TRBD1 agrees at 10 bases. CDR3 size: 15 residues. The V and J ends lost 1 base and 6 bases, in that order; junction bases with no gene match: 8. The germline V gene encodes CDR1 GTSNPN and CDR2 SVGIG (reference sequence). The variable domain in full, with the rest retrieved from reference TRBV30 and TRBJ1-1, is SQTIHQWPATLVQPVGSPLSLECTVEGTSNPNLYWYRQAAGRGLQLLFYSVGIGQISSEVPQNLSASRPQDRQFILSSKKLLLSDSGFYLCAWSDRDRGRAEAFFGQGTRLTVV.

There are a few counts of this clone. The chain couples TRBV13 to TRBJ2-3; D is unresolved. Germline V CDR1 and CDR2: PRHDT, FYEKMQ (reference sequence). The V end was cut by 5 bases, the J end by 8 bases, with 14 bases between. CDR3 length: 13 amino acids. The CDR3 DNA sequence: TGTGCCAGCAGCCCGCTCGTACTGGGTACGCAGTATTTT. It yields the protein CASSPLVLGTQYF. The whole variable domain, remainder taken from reference TRBV13 and TRBJ2-3, is AAGVIQSPRHLIKEKRETATLKCYPIPRHDTVYWYQQGPGQDPQFLISFYEKMQSDKGSIPDRFSAQQFSDYHSELNMSSLELGDSALYFCASSPLVLGTQYFGPGTRLTVL.

This chain connects TRBV11-2 to TRBJ2-5; D gene uncertain. CDR1 is SGHAT, CDR2 FQNNGV, per germline. This CDR3 spans 13 amino acids. V shed 1 base and J shed 5 bases, with 8 bases lying between them. DNA for the CDR3: TGTGCCAGCAGCTTAGGGGTGCGGGAGACCCAGTACTTC. It encodes CASSLGVRETQYF.

V is TRBV7-9 and J is TRBJ2-2; a possible D gene is TRBD1 (5 bases). The V and J ends lost 0 bases and 5 bases respectively, with 10 bases between them. CDR3 length equals 15 residues. From germline, CDR1 is SEHNR and CDR2 FQNEAQ (reference sequence). CDR3 nucleotide sequence: TGTGCCAGCAGCTTAGCAGGGCAGGGAACCGGGGAGCTGTTTTTT. Translation: CASSLAGQGTGELFF.

The chain links TRBV6-5 to TRBJ1-1, with 7 bases matching TRBD1. There are 13 residues in the CDR3. V trimming: 7 bases; J trimming: 5 bases; junction bases outside the gene matches: 7. Per germline, CDR1 MNHEY and CDR2 SVGAGI. The CDR3 here is CASTRGTATEAFF. CDR3 DNA sequence: TGTGCCAGCACCCGGGGGACAGCTACTGAAGCTTTCTTT.

This chain connects TRBV15 to TRBJ1-3; D perhaps matches TRBD1 (6 bases). This CDR3 spans 13 amino acids. The V end lost 6 bases, the J end lost 3 bases, and 9 bases lay between the germline ends. The germline V gene has CDR1 LNHNV and CDR2 YYDKDF (reference sequence). CDR3: CATRQGYGNTIYF. The CDR3 nucleotides are TGTGCCACCAGACAGGGTTATGGAAACACCATATATTTT.

This sequence joins TRBV30 and TRBJ1-2; 8 nucleotides align to TRBD1. The germline gives CDR1 GTSNPN, CDR2 SVGIG (reference sequence). This CDR3 is built from 14 residues. V gave up 1 base and J gave up 7 bases; unmatched junction bases: 8. The CDR3, as DNA: TGTGCCTGGAGTGGAGGGGCAGGGGGCTGTGGCTACACCTTC. The encoded protein is CAWSGGAGGCGYTF.

Only a few counts were recorded for this clone. The gene calls are TRBV4-1 and TRBJ2-7; D call uncertain. The V gene lost 1 base and the J gene lost 5 bases, with 3 bases spanning the gap. CDR1 and CDR2 (germline): MGHRA, YSYEKL. The CDR3 totals 11 residues. The CDR3 region is CASSQGNEQYF. The CDR3 DNA reads as TGCGCCAGCAGCCAAGGGAACGAGCAGTACTTC.

This rearrangement joins TRBV12-5 to TRBJ2-7; the D gene is possibly TRBD2 (6 bases). Between the trimmed V and J ends, which lost 8 bases and 6 bases, there was a span of 29 bases. The CDR3 has 17 amino acids. Germline assignment: CDR1 LGHNT and CDR2 FRNRAP. The chain's CDR3 is CASSVRGPRLGGGEQYF. The DNA of the CDR3 is TGTGCTAGTTCCGTGCGGGGACCACGGTTGGGCGGAGGCGAGCAGTACTTC. The full variable domain, rest sourced from reference TRBV12-5 and TRBJ2-7, is DARVTQTPRHKVTEMGQEVTMRCQPILGHNTVFWYRQTMMQGLELLAYFRNRAPLDDSGMPKDRFSAEMPDATLATLKIQPSEPRDSAVYFCASSVRGPRLGGGEQYFGPGTRLTVT.

The chain has TRBV11-2 and TRBJ2-7; the match to TRBD2 covers 8 bases. Germline-derived CDR1 and CDR2 are SGHAT and FQNNGV. The CDR3 consists of 13 residues. Unmatched junction bases numbered 7, after V lost 7 bases and J lost 5 bases. The DNA of the CDR3 is TGTGCCAGCACCCCCGGGAGGGCCAACGAGCAGTACTTC. The encoded protein is CASTPGRANEQYF. Looking up the rest from reference TRBV11-2 and TRBJ2-7 gives the full variable domain: EAGVAQSPRYKIIEKRQSVAFWCNPISGHATLYWYQQILGQGPKLLIQFQNNGVVDDSQLPKDRFSAERLKGVDSTLKIQPAKLEDSAVYLCASTPGRANEQYFGPGTRLTVT.

This clone turned up a few times. The V and J genes are TRBV6-6 and TRBJ2-7; 10 bases are shared with TRBD2. V was pared by 7 bases and J by 7 bases, with 7 bases of the junction left unmatched. This CDR3 is 13 amino acids long. CDR1 and CDR2 from the germline V gene are MNHNY and SVGAGI (reference sequence). The CDR3 region has the DNA TGTGCCAGCACCCTAGCGGGAGTCGGAGAGCAGTACTTC. This translates into CASTLAGVGEQYF.

The chain recombines TRBV7-9 with TRBJ2-3; perhaps TRBD1 as D (5 bases). V was pared by 3 bases and J by 3 bases, with 13 bases between. This CDR3 has 15 residues. Germline V gene sequence: CDR1 SEHNR, CDR2 FQNEAQ (reference sequence). The CDR3 coding sequence is TGTGCCAGCAGCTTGGTCAGGACAACGACAGATACGCAGTATTTT. Translation gives CASSLVRTTTDTQYF.

This chain uses TRBV10-1 with TRBJ2-3; D may be TRBD2 (6 bases). CDR1 is WNHNN and CDR2 is SYGVQD in the germline V gene (reference sequence). There are 15 residues in the CDR3. V lost 3 bases, J lost 2 bases, and 12 bases lay in between. DNA for the CDR3: TGCGCCAGCAGTGAACGGGACTTATACACAGATACGCAGTATTTT. This sequence encodes CASSERDLYTDTQYF.